This T cell receptor beta chain was identified in a study of T cell clonality in common variable immunodeficiency. Broader study findings: Common variable immunodeficiency TCR beta sequences reportedly had fewer deletions and N-nucleotide insertions. Repertoire-complication correlations in CVID were limited by patient heterogeneity.

The CVID group had roughly 16 females and about 30 males, mean age 40. Caucasian heritage predominated among both patients and controls. V lost 5 bases and J lost 5; bases outside the gene matches: 7. CDR3 length: 14 residues. The germline CDR1 and CDR2 sequences are SEHNR and FQNEAQ (reference sequence). Ten or more counts support this clone. Its specificity is not known. The CDR3 goes on 3 residues after the read ends, and that part is filled in from the germline J gene. Some clones are missing from TCRdb's copy, which holds only in-frame ones; the method was immunoSEQ multiplex PCR. The sample lists 20,000 or so clones, none appearing once, the ten largest making up over 2%.

The chain links TRBV7-9 to TRBJ2-5, with 8 bases identical to TRBD2. The source of this sequence is a human donor with common variable immunodeficiency. The source material was peripheral blood mononuclear cells. CDR3 sequence: CASSPGGAGETQYF. Partial CDR3 DNA: TGTGCCAGCAGCCCCGGGGGGGCAGGGGAGACC.